Included here is one TCR beta chain sequence, with context. Antigen unknown. This specimen belongs to a study of radiotherapy plus CTLA-4 blockade in lung cancer. Study context: Objective responses emerged in around a sixth of patients, and around 30% attained disease control. Overall study findings and caveats: Response was reportedly best predicted by early blood T cell clone dynamics, with interferon-beta. Radiotherapy was combined with ipilimumab, and tumor-derived TCR clones then expanded in blood.

This table comes from immunoSEQ multiplex PCR, and its TCRdb copy is limited to in-frame clones, with some not included. The table records 13,000 or so clones, about 86% of them present only once. The CDR3 totals 16 residues. J was trimmed by 6 bases and V by 3 bases; bases with no gene match: 10. Germline assignment: CDR1 MNHNY and CDR2 SVGAGI (reference sequence). Those patients who had chemo-refractory metastatic non-small-cell lung cancer were given focal radiation along with CTLA-4 blockade through ipilimumab. The TCR sequence derives from a human donor with non-small cell lung cancer that progressed on radiotherapy plus ipilimumab. J is TRBJ2-1 and V is TRBV6-6; 8 nucleotides match TRBD2. The sample here was peripheral blood, taken from a patient treated with radiotherapy plus ipilimumab. The chain's CDR3 is CASSYRPSGRTNEQFF. The CDR3 coding sequence is TGTGCCAGCAGTTATAGACCCAGCGGGAGAACCAATGAGCAGTTCTTC.